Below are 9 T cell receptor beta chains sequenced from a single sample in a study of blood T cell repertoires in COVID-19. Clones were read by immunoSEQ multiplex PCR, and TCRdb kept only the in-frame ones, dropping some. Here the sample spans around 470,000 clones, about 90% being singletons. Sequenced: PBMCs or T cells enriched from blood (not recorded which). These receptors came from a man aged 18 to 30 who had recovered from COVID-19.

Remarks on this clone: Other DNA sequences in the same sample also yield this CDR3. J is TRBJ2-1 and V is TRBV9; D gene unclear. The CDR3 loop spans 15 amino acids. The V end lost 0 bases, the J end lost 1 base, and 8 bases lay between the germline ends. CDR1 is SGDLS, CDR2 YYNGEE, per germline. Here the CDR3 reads CASSVGGYSYNEQFF. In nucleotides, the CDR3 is TGTGCCAGCAGCGTAGGAGGCTATTCCTACAATGAGCAGTTCTTC. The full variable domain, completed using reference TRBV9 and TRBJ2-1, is DSGVTQTPKHLITATGQRVTLRCSPRSGDLSVYWYQQSLDQGLQFLIQYYNGEERAKGNILERFSAQQFPDLHSELNLSSLELGDSALYFCASSVGGYSYNEQFFGPGTRLTVL.

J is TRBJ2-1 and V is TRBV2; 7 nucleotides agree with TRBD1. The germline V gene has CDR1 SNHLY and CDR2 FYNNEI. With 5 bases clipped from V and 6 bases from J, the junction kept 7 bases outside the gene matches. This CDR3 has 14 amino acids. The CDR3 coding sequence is TGTGCCAGCAGTCTTGGGGGACAGTCCAATGAGCAGTTCTTC. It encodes CASSLGGQSNEQFF.

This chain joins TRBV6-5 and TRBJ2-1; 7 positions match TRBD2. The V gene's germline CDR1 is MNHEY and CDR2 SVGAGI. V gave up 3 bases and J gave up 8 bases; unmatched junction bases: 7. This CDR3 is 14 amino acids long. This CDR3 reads CASSYAGGSYEQFF. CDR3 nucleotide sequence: TGTGCCAGCAGTTATGCCGGCGGGAGCTATGAGCAGTTCTTC.

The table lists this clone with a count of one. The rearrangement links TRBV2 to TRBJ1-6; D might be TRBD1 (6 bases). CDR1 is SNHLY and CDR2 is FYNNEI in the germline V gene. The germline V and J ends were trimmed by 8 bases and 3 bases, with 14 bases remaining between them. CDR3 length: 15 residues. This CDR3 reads CASYGGQVYNSPLHF. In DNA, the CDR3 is TGTGCCAGCTATGGGGGACAAGTCTATAATTCACCCCTCCACTTT. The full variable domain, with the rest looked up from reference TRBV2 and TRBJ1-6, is EPEVTQTPSHQVTQMGQEVILRCVPISNHLYFYWYRQILGQKVEFLVSFYNNEISEKSEIFDDQFSVERPDGSNFTLKIRSTKLEDSAMYFCASYGGQVYNSPLHFGNGTRLTVT.

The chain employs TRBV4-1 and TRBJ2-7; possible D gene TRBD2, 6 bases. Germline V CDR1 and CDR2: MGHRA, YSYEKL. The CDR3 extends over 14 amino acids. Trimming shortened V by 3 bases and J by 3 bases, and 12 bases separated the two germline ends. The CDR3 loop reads CASSQGLGNYEQYF. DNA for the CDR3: TGCGCCAGCAGCCAGGGACTGGGTAACTACGAGCAGTACTTC.

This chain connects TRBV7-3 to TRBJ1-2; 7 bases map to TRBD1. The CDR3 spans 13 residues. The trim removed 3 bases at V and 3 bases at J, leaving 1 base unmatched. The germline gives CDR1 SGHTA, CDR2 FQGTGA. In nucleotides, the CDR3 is TGTGCCAGCAGCTTGGGACAGCACTATGGCTACACCTTC. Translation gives CASSLGQHYGYTF.

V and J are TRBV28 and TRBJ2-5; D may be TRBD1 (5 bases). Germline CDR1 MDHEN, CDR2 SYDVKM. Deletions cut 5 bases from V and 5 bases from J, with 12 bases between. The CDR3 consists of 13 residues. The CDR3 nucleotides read TGTGCCAGCAGTCGAAGGGGTAGCGAGACCCAGTACTTC. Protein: CASSRRGSETQYF.

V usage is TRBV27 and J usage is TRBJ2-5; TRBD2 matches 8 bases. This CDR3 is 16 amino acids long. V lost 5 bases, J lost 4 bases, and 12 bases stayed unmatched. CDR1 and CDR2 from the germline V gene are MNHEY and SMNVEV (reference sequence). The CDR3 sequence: CASSPTGTRDRETQYF. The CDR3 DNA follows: TGTGCCAGCAGTCCGACCGGGACTAGGGACCGAGAGACCCAGTACTTC.

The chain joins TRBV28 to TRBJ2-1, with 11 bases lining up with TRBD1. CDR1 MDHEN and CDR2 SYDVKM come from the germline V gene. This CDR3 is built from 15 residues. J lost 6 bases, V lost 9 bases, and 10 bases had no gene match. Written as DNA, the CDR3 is TGTGCCAGATCCAAGGGGACAGGGGGTTTCAATGAGCAGTTCTTC. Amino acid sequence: CARSKGTGGFNEQFF.